The next 21 T cell receptor beta chains were all read from a single sample in a study of a mutant IDH1 vaccine in newly diagnosed glioma. The table came from immunoSEQ multiplex PCR; TCRdb's copy has only in-frame clones and leaves some out. The repertoire has fewer than 45,000 clones, 70% to 85% of them found once; the top ten carry around 20%. These receptors have no identified antigens. Documented time point: week 47, end of study. All doses held 300 ug of mutant IDH1 20-mer peptide, with topical imiquimod. The sample in question was PBMCs, obtained from a glioma patient whose treatment included an IDH1 peptide vaccine. These receptors were obtained from a man younger than 35 with glioma. Some clones in this sample may be carry-over from other donors' samples.

The V and J genes are TRBV29-1 and TRBJ1-1; maybe TRBD1 (5 bases). The V gene lost 6 bases and the J gene lost 3 bases, with 23 bases spanning the gap. CDR1 and CDR2 from the germline V gene are SQVTM and ANQGSEA. CDR3 length equals 16 residues. For the CDR3, the DNA is TGCAGCGTAGGGGACCCCCGTCGGCAGGGTGACACTGAAGCTTTCTTT. It codes for CSVGDPRRQGDTEAFF.

V and J are TRBV4-1 and TRBJ1-3, with 8 bases fitting TRBD1. The CDR3 is 18 amino acids. Unmatched junction bases numbered 10, after V lost 0 bases and J lost 3 bases. The germline V gene has CDR1 MGHRA and CDR2 YSYEKL. This CDR3 reads CASSQDTIRTGSGNTIYF. Here the CDR3 DNA reads TGCGCCAGCAGCCAAGATACAATTAGGACAGGGAGTGGAAACACCATATATTTT.

This rearrangement joins TRBV19 to TRBJ2-7; 8 bases agree with TRBD1. Trimming cost V 0 bases and J 1 base; bases outside gene matches: 2. There are 15 residues in the CDR3. Germline-derived CDR1 and CDR2 are LNHDA and SQIVND (reference sequence). The DNA of the CDR3 is TGTGCCAGTAGTATAGACAGGGGGCCTTCCTACGAGCAGTACTTC. Translation gives CASSIDRGPSYEQYF.

This chain connects TRBV2 to TRBJ1-1, with TRBD1 as a possible D gene (6 bases). V was shortened by 10 bases and J by 1 base, with 16 bases between the two germline ends. This CDR3 contains 14 residues. Per germline, CDR1 SNHLY and CDR2 FYNNEI. The CDR3 loop reads CATRDKLQNTEAFF. The CDR3 nucleotides are TGTGCCACCCGGGACAAACTCCAGAACACTGAAGCTTTCTTT.

This sequence joins TRBV10-3 and TRBJ2-4, with D possibly being TRBD1 or TRBD2 (5 bases each). CDR3 size: 14 residues. V lost 0 bases and J lost 2, with 5 bases in between. CDR1 and CDR2 (germline): ENHRY, SYGVKD. The CDR3 is CAISESGPKNIQYF. CDR3 bases: TGTGCCATCAGTGAGTCGGGACCCAAAAACATTCAGTACTTC.

V gene TRBV5-1 combines with J gene TRBJ2-3, with no clear D. This CDR3 comprises 13 residues. Germline assignment: CDR1 SGHRS and CDR2 YFSETQ. Trimming stripped 2 bases from V and 5 bases from J, with 9 bases between. The CDR3 DNA is TGCGCCAGCAGCTTACCACCCAGAGATACGCAGTATTTT. It yields the protein CASSLPPRDTQYF.

The rearrangement links TRBV5-6 to TRBJ1-2, with 7 bases aligning to TRBD1. The CDR3 is 14 residues long. The germline V gene has CDR1 SGHDT and CDR2 YYEEEE. Trimming took 4 bases from V and 6 from J; bases not matched to a gene: 9. The CDR3 spells CASSPTLQGHGYTF. DNA of the CDR3: TGTGCCAGCAGCCCTACTCTACAGGGGCATGGCTACACCTTC. Looking up the rest from reference TRBV5-6 and TRBJ1-2 gives the full variable domain: DAGVTQSPTHLIKTRGQQVTLRCSPKSGHDTVSWYQQALGQGPQFIFQYYEEEERQRGNFPDRFSGHQFPNYSSELNVNALLLGDSALYLCASSPTLQGHGYTFGSGTRLTVV.

This clone was seen a single time. The J gene is TRBJ1-1, the V gene TRBV5-4; D is ambiguous. The length of the CDR3 is 14 residues. Trimming shortened V by 3 bases and J by 2 bases, and 11 bases separated the two germline ends. Germline loops: CDR1 SGHNT, CDR2 YYREEE (reference sequence). CDR3 nucleotide sequence: TGTGCCAGCAGCTCGCGGGTAAGCAACACTGAAGCTTTCTTT. Amino acid sequence: CASSSRVSNTEAFF.

The V and J genes are TRBV4-3 and TRBJ1-2; no reliable D call. Between the trimmed V and J ends, which lost 1 base and 8 bases, there was a span of 14 bases. Germline assignment: CDR1 LGHNA and CDR2 YSLEER. The CDR3 is 14 residues long. CDR3 sequence reads: CASSQVKETYGYTF. CDR3 sequence (DNA): TGCGCCAGCAGCCAAGTTAAGGAAACCTACGGCTACACCTTC.

The chain is built from TRBV7-9 and TRBJ2-7; D tentatively fits TRBD1 or TRBD2 (5 bases each). The CDR3 length is 18 residues. CDR1 and CDR2 (germline): SEHNR, FQNEAQ (reference sequence). V lost 2 bases to trimming and J lost 2 bases, with 22 bases between them. The chain's CDR3 is CASSLFKGPGRKPYEQYF. CDR3 sequence (DNA): TGTGCCAGCAGCTTATTTAAGGGGCCGGGACGCAAACCCTACGAGCAGTACTTC.

This sequence joins TRBV9 and TRBJ1-2; tentatively, D is TRBD1 (6 bases). With 0 bases removed from V and 3 bases from J, the gap between germline ends came to 6 bases. Germline V lookup: CDR1 SGDLS, CDR2 YYNGEE. The CDR3 totals 13 residues. DNA for the CDR3: TGTGCCAGCAGCGTAGACAGGGACTATGGCTACACCTTC. Translation: CASSVDRDYGYTF.

This sequence joins TRBV7-9 and TRBJ1-3; 7 bases match TRBD1. Germline V gives CDR1 SEHNR, CDR2 FQNEAQ (reference sequence). V lost 1 base and J lost 4; bases outside the gene matches: 7. The length of the CDR3 is 16 residues. The CDR3 protein is CASSLGTGDPGNTIYF. CDR3 in DNA: TGTGCCAGCAGCTTAGGAACAGGGGACCCGGGAAACACCATATATTTT.

The rearrangement joins TRBV6-6 to TRBJ2-7, with D perhaps matching TRBD1 (5 bases). V gave up 2 bases and J gave up 6 bases, with 14 bases separating them. The germline V gene encodes CDR1 MNHNY and CDR2 SVGAGI (reference sequence). The CDR3 length is 14 residues. In nucleotides, the CDR3 is TGTGCCAGCAGTTACCTTTCCCAGGGCGGCGAGCAGTACTTC. Its translation is CASSYLSQGGEQYF.

The gene calls are TRBV29-1 and TRBJ1-5; D is unclear. CDR3 size: 12 residues. With 4 bases removed from V and 4 bases from J, the gap between germline ends came to 8 bases. The V gene's germline CDR1 is SQVTM and CDR2 ANQGSEA. CDR3 sequence reads: CSVGALNQPQHF. The CDR3 coding sequence is TGCAGCGTTGGGGCCCTTAATCAGCCCCAGCATTTT. The whole variable domain, filled in from reference TRBV29-1 and TRBJ1-5, reads SAVISQKPSRDICQRGTSLTIQCQVDSQVTMMFWYRQQPGQSLTLIATANQGSEATYESGFVIDKFPISRPNLTFSTLTVSNMSPEDSSIYLCSVGALNQPQHFGDGTRLSIL.

The rearrangement uses TRBV10-3 and TRBJ1-5; 11 bases align to TRBD1. CDR3 size: 18 residues. The ends lost 6 bases at V and 0 bases at J; junction bases unmatched: 10. CDR1 is ENHRY and CDR2 is SYGVKD in the germline V gene. The CDR3 region has the DNA TGTGCCATCAGCGCAACCGGGACAGGGGGGAATAGCAATCAGCCCCAGCATTTT. As protein: CAISATGTGGNSNQPQHF.

This clone was recorded once. The chain links TRBV4-1 to TRBJ2-7; possibly TRBD2 for D (6 bases). Germline CDR1 and CDR2: MGHRA and YSYEKL. The length of the CDR3 is 14 residues. Trimming removed 3 bases from V and 3 bases from J, with 12 bases in between. Here the CDR3 DNA reads TGCGCCAGCAGCCAGGACCGGGACTTCTACGAGCAGTACTTC. It codes for CASSQDRDFYEQYF.

The table lists this clone with a count of one. The J gene is TRBJ1-2, the V gene TRBV29-1, with D perhaps matching TRBD1 (6 bases). The V end was cut by 7 bases, the J end by 5 bases, with 20 bases between. Per the germline V gene, CDR1 is SQVTM and CDR2 is ANQGSEA. The CDR3 loop spans 14 amino acids. The CDR3 region has the DNA TGCAGCGCTGATGTTCCGGGACACGGTTATGGCTACACCTTC. Its translation is CSADVPGHGYGYTF.

The chain employs TRBV13 and TRBJ2-7, with TRBD2 matching 11 bases. The junction had 3 bases not matched to a gene; V was cut back by 5 bases and J by 0 bases. Germline V lookup: CDR1 PRHDT, CDR2 FYEKMQ (reference sequence). The CDR3 loop spans 15 amino acids. The CDR3 sequence is CASSHTSGSSYEQYF. Here the CDR3 DNA reads TGTGCCAGCAGCCATACTAGCGGGAGCTCCTACGAGCAGTACTTC.

The J gene is TRBJ2-3, the V gene TRBV5-1, with D tentatively TRBD2 (6 bases). Trimming removed 5 bases from V and 3 bases from J, with 13 bases in between. Germline V gene data show CDR1 as SGHRS and CDR2 as YFSETQ. CDR3 size: 14 residues. CDR3 in DNA: TGCGCCAGCAGTTACGGGGGTAGGACAGATACGCAGTATTTT. Protein sequence: CASSYGGRTDTQYF.

The V and J genes are TRBV29-1 and TRBJ1-1; no clear D. Germline CDR1 is SQVTM and CDR2 is ANQGSEA. The CDR3 runs to 11 residues. Trimming removed 2 bases at V and 7 bases at J, with 8 bases between. CDR3 in amino acids: CSVERLGEAFF. The DNA for the CDR3 is TGCAGCGTTGAAAGGCTGGGTGAAGCTTTCTTT.

This clone came up once. This sample also contains other DNA sequences that code for the same CDR3. The genes are TRBV30 and TRBJ1-5; D remains ambiguous. The CDR3 runs 13 residues. V lost 0 bases and J lost 4, with 7 bases in between. The germline V gene has CDR1 GTSNPN and CDR2 SVGIG (reference sequence). The CDR3 reads CAWSVQGNQPQHF. In DNA, the CDR3 is TGTGCCTGGAGTGTTCAAGGAAATCAGCCCCAGCATTTT.